The 19 T cell receptor beta chains below were found in one sample sequenced in a study of cytomegalovirus exposure and HLA in healthy donors (dated by TCRdb to 2016 to 2017). Preparation of the library involved the immunoSEQ multiplex PCR assay. For the multiplex PCR, a mixture combining 60 forward primers for TCR Vbeta segments and 13 reverse primers for TCR Jbeta segments was used. TCRdb took this table from immuneACCESS and kept in-frame rearrangements with V and J called. Such tables lack part of the clones; where checked against another copy, unresolved V genes explain under half of the gap, and the rest is unexplained. This sample is represented by under 150,000 clones; roughly 78% of them were singletons. The leading ten clones occupy about 3.9% of the sample. The specimen was PBMCs. The receptors were sampled from a middle-aged man in good health and CMV-seropositive.

The genes are TRBV18 and TRBJ1-3; tentatively, D is TRBD1 (5 bases). Trimming removed 3 bases at V and 1 base at J, with 13 bases between. This CDR3 is built from 16 residues. Germline lookup yields CDR1 KGHSH and CDR2 LQKENI. CDR3 in amino acids: CASSPSTGSSGNTIYF. In nucleotides, the CDR3 is TGTGCCAGCTCACCCTCTACAGGTTCATCTGGAAACACCATATATTTT.

The gene calls are TRBV6-1 and TRBJ2-3; TRBD2 agrees at 9 bases. CDR1 MNHNS and CDR2 SASEGT come from the germline V gene. The junction had 9 bases not matched to a gene; V was cut back by 2 bases and J by 6 bases. The CDR3 spans 16 residues. The DNA for the CDR3 is TGTGCCAGCAGTGAACTTCGGCGGGAGGGCCCCGATACGCAGTATTTT. It translates to CASSELRREGPDTQYF.

The chain uses TRBV9 and TRBJ2-3; TRBD2 matches at 10 bases. The CDR3 has 15 residues. Germline CDR1 SGDLS, CDR2 YYNGEE. V dropped 1 base and J dropped 5; count of bases not matched to a gene: 4. CDR3: CASSVMASGGDTQYF. The CDR3 nucleotides are TGTGCCAGCAGCGTAATGGCTAGCGGGGGAGATACGCAGTATTTT.

The sample holds a few counts of this clone. The chain employs TRBV5-1 and TRBJ2-1; no firm D call. The CDR3 runs 13 residues. Germline lookup yields CDR1 SGHRS and CDR2 YFSETQ. Trimming shortened V by 4 bases and J by 7 bases, and 12 bases separated the two germline ends. CDR3: CASSLSPGNEQFF. CDR3 nucleotide sequence: TGCGCCAGCAGCCTTTCCCCGGGTAATGAGCAGTTCTTC.

The V gene is TRBV2, the J gene TRBJ1-1; D not certain. This CDR3 contains 12 residues. The germline gives CDR1 SNHLY, CDR2 FYNNEI. V dropped 6 bases and J dropped 1 base, with 6 bases sitting between them. The CDR3 DNA reads as TGTGCCAGCAGCTTACAGAACACTGAAGCTTTCTTT. Residues: CASSLQNTEAFF.

This chain joins TRBV7-2 and TRBJ2-2; possible D gene TRBD1, 5 bases. Trimming pared 5 bases from V and 0 bases from J, leaving 10 bases between. The CDR3 runs to 15 residues. Germline CDR1 reads SGHTA; CDR2 reads FQGNSA. CDR3 sequence (DNA): TGTGCCAGCAGCACGACAGCACCGAACACCGGGGAGCTGTTTTTT. Its protein product is CASSTTAPNTGELFF.

V usage is TRBV18 and J usage is TRBJ1-2; possible D gene TRBD1, 6 bases. Per germline, CDR1 KGHSH and CDR2 LQKENI. CDR3 length equals 15 residues. V was pared by 1 base and J by 7 bases, with 16 bases between. The CDR3 DNA follows: TGTGCCAGCTCACCACTAGGGGGAGACTCCCTTGGCTACACCTTC. It yields the protein CASSPLGGDSLGYTF. Full variable domain (missing parts from reference TRBV18 and TRBJ1-2): NAGVMQNPRHLVRRRGQEARLRCSPMKGHSHVYWYRQLPEEGLKFMVYLQKENIIDESGMPKERFSAEFPKEGPSILRIQQVVRGDSAAYFCASSPLGGDSLGYTFGSGTRLTVV.

The V gene is TRBV12-5, the J gene TRBJ2-3; TRBD2 matches 8 bases. This CDR3 is built from 16 residues. V dropped 0 bases and J dropped 2; count of bases not matched to a gene: 4. Germline CDR1 and CDR2: LGHNT and FRNRAP. The CDR3 reads CASGLVRGGLTDTQYF. Written as DNA, the CDR3 is TGTGCTAGTGGTTTGGTACGGGGGGGCCTCACAGATACGCAGTATTTT.

The chain recombines TRBV15 with TRBJ2-4; TRBD2 is a possible D gene (6 bases). Germline V gives CDR1 LNHNV, CDR2 YYDKDF (reference sequence). Trimming took off 1 base at V and 3 bases at J, with 10 bases between the two ends. CDR3 size: 15 residues. The CDR3 loop reads CATSRAGSGKNIQYF. CDR3 nucleotide sequence: TGTGCCACCAGCAGAGCGGGTAGCGGCAAAAACATTCAGTACTTC.

This chain connects TRBV11-2 to TRBJ1-6, with D uncertain. Germline V lookup: CDR1 SGHAT, CDR2 FQNNGV. Deletions cut 4 bases from V and 7 bases from J, with 5 bases between. The CDR3 contains 12 residues. The CDR3 bases are TGTGCCAGCAGCTCACAGAATTCACCCCTCCACTTT. It codes for CASSSQNSPLHF.

V gene TRBV27 combines with J gene TRBJ2-1, with D perhaps TRBD2 (6 bases). The V and J ends lost 6 bases and 5 bases respectively, with 14 bases between them. CDR3 size: 14 residues. CDR1 and CDR2 (germline): MNHEY, SMNVEV (reference sequence). CDR3 region: CASRLPGANNEQFF. Written as DNA, the CDR3 is TGTGCCAGCAGACTGCCGGGAGCAAACAATGAGCAGTTCTTC.

The CDR3 loop is CASTRVYRGDEKLFF. The CDR3 nucleotides read TGTGCCAGCACCCGAGTCTATAGGGGTGATGAAAAACTGTTTTTT. The rearrangement joins TRBV6-1 to TRBJ1-4; perhaps TRBD1 as D (5 bases). There are 15 residues in the CDR3. Germline lookup yields CDR1 MNHNS and CDR2 SASEGT. V was cut by 7 bases and J by 6 bases, with 18 bases left in between.

This chain connects TRBV6-5 to TRBJ1-2; 8 bases are a match to TRBD1. Germline V gene sequence: CDR1 MNHEY, CDR2 SVGAGI. The junction had 4 bases not matched to a gene; V was cut back by 6 bases and J by 4 bases. The CDR3 consists of 13 residues. CDR3 in amino acids: CASSGQGGYGYTF. CDR3 DNA sequence: TGTGCCAGCAGCGGACAGGGCGGCTATGGCTACACCTTC.

On this clone: This CDR3 is also generated by other DNA sequences in the sample. The chain combines TRBV5-1 with TRBJ1-1, with D uncertain. The germline CDR1 and CDR2 sequences are SGHRS and YFSETQ. Trimming shortened V by 0 bases and J by 1 base, and 4 bases separated the two germline ends. This CDR3 is built from 13 residues. CDR3 coding DNA: TGCGCCAGCAGCTTGGCCGGGAACACTGAAGCTTTCTTT. This gives the protein CASSLAGNTEAFF.

The chain links TRBV12-5 to TRBJ1-5, with D maybe TRBD1 (5 bases). This CDR3 comprises 14 residues. CDR1 is LGHNT and CDR2 is FRNRAP in the germline V gene. V lost 6 bases and J lost 0, with 9 bases in between. CDR3 sequence reads: CASGRQNSNQPQHF. As DNA, the CDR3 is TGTGCTAGTGGCAGACAGAATAGCAATCAGCCCCAGCATTTT.

This clone was observed a few times. The genes are TRBV19 and TRBJ1-5; D uncertain. CDR3 size: 12 residues. Between the trimmed V and J ends, which lost 6 bases and 13 bases, there was a span of 16 bases. CDR1 is LNHDA and CDR2 is SQIVND in the germline V gene (reference sequence). CDR3 protein: CASSTLSGLQHF. The CDR3 DNA reads as TGTGCCAGTAGCACTCTCAGCGGGCTTCAGCATTTT. The full variable domain, with the rest looked up from reference TRBV19 and TRBJ1-5, is DGGITQSPKYLFRKEGQNVTLSCEQNLNHDAMYWYRQDPGQGLRLIYYSQIVNDFQKGDIAEGYSVSREKKESFPLTVTSAQKNPTAFYLCASSTLSGLQHFGDGTRLSIL.

This chain links TRBV18 with TRBJ1-4, with a possible D match to TRBD1 (5 bases). V lost 3 bases and J 5 bases, leaving 10 bases between the germline ends. The CDR3 runs to 14 residues. The germline V gene has CDR1 KGHSH and CDR2 LQKENI. The CDR3 region is CASSPRGENEKLFF. CDR3 in DNA: TGTGCCAGCTCACCGCGGGGGGAAAATGAAAAACTGTTTTTT.

This chain connects TRBV11-3 to TRBJ2-5; 11 nucleotides line up with TRBD1. From germline, CDR1 is SGHNT and CDR2 YENEEA. CDR3 size: 12 residues. V lost 5 bases and J lost 13; bases outside the gene matches: 6. This CDR3 is CASSGTGGYWYF. The CDR3, as DNA: TGTGCCAGCAGCGGGACAGGGGGATATTGGTACTTC.

The chain uses TRBV11-3 and TRBJ2-7; no clear D. V gave up 5 bases and J gave up 0 bases, with 11 bases separating them. The CDR3 totals 14 residues. Germline V lookup: CDR1 SGHNT, CDR2 YENEEA. The CDR3 sequence: CASSPELLSYEQYF. CDR3 coding DNA: TGTGCCAGCAGCCCCGAACTACTCTCCTACGAGCAGTACTTC.